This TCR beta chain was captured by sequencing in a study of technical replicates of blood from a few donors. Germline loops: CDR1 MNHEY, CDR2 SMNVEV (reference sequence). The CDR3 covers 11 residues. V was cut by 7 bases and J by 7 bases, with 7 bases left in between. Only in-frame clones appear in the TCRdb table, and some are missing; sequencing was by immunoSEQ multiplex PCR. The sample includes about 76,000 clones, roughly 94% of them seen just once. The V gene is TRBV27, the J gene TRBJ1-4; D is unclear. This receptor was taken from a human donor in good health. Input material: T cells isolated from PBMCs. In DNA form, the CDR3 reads TGTGCCAGCACCGGCGGTGAAAAACTGTTTTTT. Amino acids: CASTGGEKLFF.